The T cell receptor (beta chain) described here comes from a study of cytomegalovirus exposure and HLA in healthy donors. CDR1 is SGHTA and CDR2 is FQGNSA in the germline V gene. The CDR3 is made up of 15 amino acids. V lost 4 bases, J lost 0 bases, and 12 bases lay in between. Sequencing used immunoSEQ multiplex PCR; TCRdb keeps in-frame clones, though not all of them. The sample includes under 150,000 clones, 90% to 95% of them seen just once. This clone was recorded only once. The clonotype was recovered from a man aged 18 to 30 in good health and CMV-seronegative. The gene calls are TRBV7-2 and TRBJ1-1; D is undetermined. Sequencing was done on a sample of PBMCs. This chain's CDR3 is CASSSPGSVNTEAFF. The CDR3 DNA reads as TGTGCCAGCAGCTCCCCGGGGAGTGTGAACACTGAAGCTTTCTTT.